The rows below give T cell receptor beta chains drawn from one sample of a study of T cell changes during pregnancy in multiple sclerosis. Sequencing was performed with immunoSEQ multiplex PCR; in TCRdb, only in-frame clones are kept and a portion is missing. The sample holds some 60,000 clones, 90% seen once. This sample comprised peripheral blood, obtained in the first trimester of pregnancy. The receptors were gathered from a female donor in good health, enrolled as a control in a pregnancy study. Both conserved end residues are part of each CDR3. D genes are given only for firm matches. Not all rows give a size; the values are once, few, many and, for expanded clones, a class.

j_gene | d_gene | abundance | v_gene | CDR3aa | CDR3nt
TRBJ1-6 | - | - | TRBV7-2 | CASSLEGGTASPLHF | TGTGCCAGCAGCTTAGAAGGAGGGACGGCATCACCCCTCCACTTT
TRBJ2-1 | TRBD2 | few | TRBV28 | CASSGGGSLGEQFF | TGTGCCAGCAGTGGAGGCGGGAGTCTGGGTGAGCAGTTCTTC
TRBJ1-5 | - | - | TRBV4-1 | CASSQVENQPQHF | TGCGCCAGCAGCCAAGTGGAGAATCAGCCCCAGCATTTT
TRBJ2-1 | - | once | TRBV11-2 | CASSLAAGASYNEQFF | TGTGCCAGCAGCCTCGCGGCGGGGGCCTCCTACAATGAGCAGTTCTTC
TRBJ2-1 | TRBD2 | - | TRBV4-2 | CASRYVVRRAGVMNEQFF | TGTGCCAGCCGTTACGTGGTGAGGAGGGCGGGAGTAATGAATGAGCAGTTCTTC
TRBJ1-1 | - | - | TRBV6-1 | CASADSMNTEAFF | TGTGCCAGTGCGGACAGTATGAACACTGAAGCTTTCTTT
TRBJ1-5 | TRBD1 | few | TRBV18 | CASSATGESQPQHF | TGTGCCAGCTCTGCAACAGGGGAAAGTCAGCCCCAGCATTTT
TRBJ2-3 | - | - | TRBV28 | CASSSGSSTDTQYF | TGTGCCAGCAGTTCAGGGTCTAGCACAGATACGCAGTATTTT
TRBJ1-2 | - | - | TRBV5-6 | CASSLFWAGIYGYTF | TGTGCCAGCAGCTTGTTTTGGGCAGGGATCTATGGCTACACCTTC
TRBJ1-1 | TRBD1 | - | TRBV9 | CASSEGQSTEAFF | TGTGCCAGCAGCGAGGGACAGAGCACTGAAGCTTTCTTT
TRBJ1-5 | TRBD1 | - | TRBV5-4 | CASSLGGQRNQPQHF | TGTGCCAGCAGCTTGGGGGGACAGAGAAATCAGCCCCAGCATTTT
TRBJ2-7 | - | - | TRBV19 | CASSPLRAWTNISYEQYF | TGTGCCAGTAGTCCCCTTAGGGCCTGGACTAATATCTCCTACGAGCAGTACTTC
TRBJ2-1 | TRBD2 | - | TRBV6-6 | CASSYSFSGGASEQFF | TGTGCCAGCAGTTACTCTTTTAGCGGGGGGGCGAGTGAGCAGTTCTTC
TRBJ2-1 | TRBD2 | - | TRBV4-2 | CASSQGAGGYTYNEQFF | TGTGCCAGCAGCCAAGGCGCGGGGGGGTACACCTACAATGAGCAGTTCTTC
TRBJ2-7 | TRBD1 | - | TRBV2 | CASSERDRGSREQYF | TGTGCCAGCAGTGAAAGGGACAGGGGGTCGAGAGAGCAGTACTTC
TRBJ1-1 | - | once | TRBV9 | CASSAGHLNTEAFF | TGTGCCAGCAGCGCGGGACACCTAAACACTGAAGCTTTCTTT
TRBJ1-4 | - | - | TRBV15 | CATSGEMEGREKLFF | TGTGCCACCAGCGGCGAAATGGAGGGAAGGGAAAAACTGTTTTTT
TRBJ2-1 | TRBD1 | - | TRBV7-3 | CASSLPGQVTLNEQFF | TGTGCCAGCAGCTTACCGGGACAGGTGACTCTCAATGAGCAGTTCTTC
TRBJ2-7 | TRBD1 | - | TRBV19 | CASGQGAYEQYF | TGTGCCAGTGGACAGGGGGCCTACGAGCAGTACTTC
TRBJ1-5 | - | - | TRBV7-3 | CASSSSPGGTQHF | TGTGCCAGCAGCTCATCCCCTGGGGGGACCCAGCATTTT
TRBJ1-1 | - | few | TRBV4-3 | CASSQKRGNTEAFF | TGCGCCAGCAGCCAAAAAAGAGGGAACACTGAAGCTTTCTTT
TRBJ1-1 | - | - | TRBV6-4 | CASARQENTEAFF | TGTGCCAGCGCCCGACAGGAGAACACTGAAGCTTTCTTT
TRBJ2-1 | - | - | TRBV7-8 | CASSPPPAYNEQFF | TGTGCCAGCAGCCCCCCCCCGGCCTACAATGAGCAGTTCTTC
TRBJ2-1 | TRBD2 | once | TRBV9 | CASSVESSGVNEQFF | TGTGCCAGCAGCGTAGAAAGTAGCGGGGTCAATGAGCAGTTCTTC
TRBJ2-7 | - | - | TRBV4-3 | CASRTGLFSYEQYF | TGCGCCAGCAGAACGGGACTCTTTTCCTACGAGCAGTACTTC
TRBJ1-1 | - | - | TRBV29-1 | CSVVMNRRAFF | TGCAGCGTTGTAATGAACAGGAGAGCTTTCTTT